This T cell receptor beta chain was captured in a study of shared clonotypes between healthy human individuals. The CDR3 runs 11 residues. The germline V and J ends were trimmed by 5 bases and 4 bases, with 7 bases remaining between them. Per the germline V gene, CDR1 is DFQATT and CDR2 is SNEGSKA (reference sequence). The repertoire was sequenced with immunoSEQ multiplex PCR; TCRdb's copy has only in-frame clones and lacks some. The table includes 300,000 to 350,000 clones, about 73% detected once. Sequencing was done on a sample of memory CD4+ T cells sorted from blood. The subset denotes: CD45RA-negative fraction. The TCR originated in a man aged 30 to 39 in good health. The V gene is TRBV20-1, the J gene TRBJ2-3; D gene ambiguous. Here the CDR3 reads CSASSPDTQYF. CDR3 nucleotides: TGCAGTGCTTCGAGTCCAGATACGCAGTATTTT.